Below are 8 T cell receptor beta chains sequenced from a single sample in a study of T-cell reconstitution after alpha-beta-depleted transplantation in children. TCRbeta library construction was performed incorporating unique molecular identifiers. Using its own MiXCR run on the PCR reads, TCRdb lists one record per CDR3 protein. The data show around 490,000 distinct CDR3 sequences, about an eighth seen once. This sample comprised PBMCs, mostly from graft donor cells, obtained 180 days after TCRalphabeta/CD19-depleted stem cell transplant. All receptors come from a female patient aged 2-15 years who had a stem cell transplant for aplastic anemia, so the T cells may come from the graft donor.

CDR3 in amino acids: CASSSGTGPSFGEQYF. For the CDR3, the DNA is TGCGCCAGCAGCTCTGGGACAGGGCCGTCTTTTGGCGAGCAGTACTTC. This rearrangement joins TRBV5-1 to TRBJ2-7, with 9 bases identical to TRBD1. V shed 3 bases, J shed 6 bases, and the junction held 13 bases outside the gene matches. The CDR3 runs 16 residues. Germline-derived CDR1 and CDR2 are SGHRS and YFSETQ. Full variable domain (rest looked up from reference TRBV5-1 and TRBJ2-7): KAGVTQTPRYLIKTRGQQVTLSCSPISGHRSVSWYQQTPGQGLQFLFEYFSETQRNKGNFPGRFSGRQFSNSRSEMNVSTLELGDSALYLCASSSGTGPSFGEQYFGPGTRLTVT.

The chain uses TRBV20-1 and TRBJ2-5; 7 nucleotides agree with TRBD2. The V gene end was trimmed by 3 bases and the J gene end by 6 bases; junction bases not matched to a gene: 7. Germline CDR1 and CDR2: DFQATT and SNEGSKA (reference sequence). The CDR3 covers 13 residues. This CDR3 reads CSASRASGKTQYF. The CDR3 bases are TGCAGTGCTAGCCGGGCTAGCGGAAAGACCCAGTACTTC.

This clonotype showed up just a few times. The chain has TRBV21-1 and TRBJ1-2; the table's D call of TRBD1 was not tested on the DNA. TRBV21-1 is termed a pseudogene. There are 16 residues in the CDR3. CDR3 sequence reads: CASSKAPGHEHYGYTF. The CDR3, as DNA: TGTGCCAGCAGCAAAGCACCGGGACACGAGCACTATGGCTACACCTTC.

This clonotype was counted ten times or more. The chain uses TRBV7-2 and TRBJ2-3; TRBD1 aligns across 10 bases. CDR1 is SGHTA and CDR2 is FQGNSA in the germline V gene. The V and J ends lost 5 bases and 4 bases, in that order; junction bases with no gene match: 3. The CDR3 contains 14 residues. The CDR3 DNA is TGTGCCAGCAGCGGGGACAGGGGCTCAGATACGCAGTATTTT. Its protein is CASSGDRGSDTQYF.

V usage is TRBV11-1 and J usage is TRBJ2-1, with 13 bases fitting TRBD2. Germline values: CDR1 SGHAT, CDR2 FQDESV (reference sequence). With V trimmed by 1 base and J by 9 bases, 21 bases remained unmatched. This CDR3 contains 21 residues. CDR3 in amino acids: CASSLGSGLAGRPPYFGEQFF. The DNA of the CDR3 is TGTGCCAGCAGCTTAGGATCGGGACTAGCGGGACGACCCCCCTATTTCGGTGAGCAGTTCTTC.

The chain joins TRBV7-6 to TRBJ2-7; D might be TRBD1 or TRBD2, each matching 5 bases. The CDR3 covers 13 residues. V was shortened by 5 bases and J by 2 bases, with 10 bases between the two germline ends. Per germline, CDR1 SGHVS and CDR2 FNYEAQ. CDR3 residues: CASSRRDAYEQYF. Here the CDR3 DNA reads TGTGCCAGCAGCCGCAGGGACGCCTACGAGCAGTACTTC.

With respect to this clonotype: A junction end diverges from the germline sequence, so it may reflect a read error. CDR3 residues: CASSNSGLKQQFF. In DNA form, the CDR3 reads TGTGCCAGCAGTAACTCGGGCTTAAAACAGCAGTTCTTC. This sequence joins TRBV6-6 and TRBJ2-1, with D hard to call. The CDR3 sequence is 13 residues long. From germline, CDR1 is MNHNY and CDR2 SVGAGI (reference sequence).

The gene calls are TRBV6-2 or TRBV6-3 and TRBJ2-5, with D perhaps matching TRBD2 (6 bases). Germline V gives CDR1 MNHEY, CDR2 SVGEGT. CDR3 length: 13 residues. Trimming shortened V by 9 bases and J by 4 bases, and 15 bases separated the two germline ends. The DNA of the CDR3 is TGTGCCAGTGCCCGGGCCGGGGGAGAGACCCAGTACTTC. Protein product: CASARAGGETQYF.